The 18 T cell receptor beta chains presented below share a single source sample, sequenced in a study of OX40 agonist ivuxolimab in advanced cancers. Libraries were prepared by immunoSEQ multiplex PCR; TCRdb keeps only in-frame clonotypes and omits some of them. The repertoire holds approximately 91,000 clones, with about 87% as singletons. The source was CD4+ or CD8+ T cells sorted from blood, collected in a trial of the OX40 agonist ivuxolimab. These receptors came from an adult with an advanced solid tumor such as melanoma, head and neck, liver or kidney cancer.

The chain is built from TRBV7-3 and TRBJ2-2; 11 bases map to TRBD2. V lost 4 bases and J lost 5; bases outside the gene matches: 6. The V gene's germline CDR1 is SGHTA and CDR2 FQGTGA. There are 16 residues in the CDR3. The CDR3: CASSSLTSGSTGELFF. The CDR3 DNA reads as TGTGCCAGCAGCTCCCTAACTAGCGGGAGTACCGGGGAGCTGTTTTTT.

CDR3 DNA: TGTGCCAGCAGCGACAGGGAGGGGGAAAAACTGTTTTTT. Translated: CASSDREGEKLFF. The gene calls are TRBV27 and TRBJ1-4; 7 bases agree with TRBD1. The CDR3 runs to 13 residues. With 6 bases clipped from V and 8 bases from J, the junction kept 6 bases outside the gene matches. CDR1 and CDR2 (germline): MNHEY, SMNVEV (reference sequence).

This rearrangement joins TRBV5-1 to TRBJ2-3; a weak D match, TRBD2 (6 bases). There are 15 residues in the CDR3. The germline V gene has CDR1 SGHRS and CDR2 YFSETQ. Trimming shortened V by 2 bases and J by 0 bases, and 10 bases separated the two germline ends. The CDR3 is CASSFESGSTDTQYF. The CDR3 bases are TGCGCCAGCAGCTTCGAGAGCGGGAGCACAGATACGCAGTATTTT.

V and J are TRBV11-2 and TRBJ2-1; D possibly matches TRBD1 or TRBD2 (5 bases each). The CDR3 extends over 14 amino acids. CDR1 SGHAT and CDR2 FQNNGV come from the germline V gene. V shed 4 bases and J shed 6 bases, with 13 bases lying between them. CDR3 residues: CASSYRDGLNEQFF. In DNA form, the CDR3 reads TGTGCCAGCAGCTATCGGGACGGCCTCAATGAGCAGTTCTTC.

The chain couples TRBV11-3 to TRBJ2-3; D not resolved. This CDR3 contains 15 residues. Germline assignment: CDR1 SGHNT and CDR2 YENEEA. The ends were cut back, 1 base at V and 0 bases at J, with 8 bases in the middle. CDR3 protein: CASSLAVTSTDTQYF. In DNA form, the CDR3 reads TGTGCCAGCAGCTTAGCGGTCACTAGCACAGATACGCAGTATTTT.

The chain is built from TRBV5-6 and TRBJ1-1; D may be TRBD1 (5 bases). The germline V gene encodes CDR1 SGHDT and CDR2 YYEEEE. The CDR3 spans 14 residues. Trimming removed 2 bases at V and 4 bases at J, with 12 bases between. CDR3 sequence: CASSFPGGGTEAFF. In DNA, the CDR3 is TGTGCCAGCAGCTTCCCCGGGGGGGGCACTGAAGCTTTCTTT.

This clone was counted a single time. The chain's CDR3 is CASSQAMTGAAYGYTF. CDR3 coding DNA: TGCGCCAGCAGCCAGGCCATGACAGGGGCCGCCTATGGCTACACCTTC. The rearrangement joins TRBV4-3 to TRBJ1-2; the match to TRBD1 covers 8 bases. Germline assignment: CDR1 LGHNA and CDR2 YSLEER. Trimming cost V 3 bases and J 4 bases; bases outside gene matches: 10. The CDR3 runs 16 residues.

V usage is TRBV6-1 and J usage is TRBJ2-7; TRBD2 matches 11 bases. The trim removed 5 bases at V and 2 bases at J, leaving 5 bases unmatched. The CDR3 runs to 15 residues. The V gene's germline CDR1 is MNHNS and CDR2 SASEGT. The CDR3 DNA reads as TGTGCCAGCAGTTTGACTAGCGGGGCCGCCTACGAGCAGTACGTC. Translation: CASSLTSGAAYEQYV.

This clone was detected once. The chain is built from TRBV14 and TRBJ1-2; D is ambiguous. V lost 4 bases to trimming and J lost 2 bases, with 14 bases between them. CDR3 length: 15 amino acids. The germline CDR1 and CDR2 sequences are SGHDN and FVKESK. The DNA for the CDR3 is TGTGCCAGCAGCCCCCTCCGGGGTCCCAACTATGGCTACACCTTC. It is translated as CASSPLRGPNYGYTF.

This clone was seen many times. V gene TRBV5-1 combines with J gene TRBJ1-1, with D perhaps TRBD1 (6 bases). V was shortened by 4 bases and J by 4 bases, with 11 bases between the two germline ends. Germline CDR1 and CDR2: SGHRS and YFSETQ. This CDR3 comprises 13 residues. The CDR3 DNA follows: TGCGCCAGCAGCGGCCAGGGGATCACTGAAGCTTTCTTT. Translating gives CASSGQGITEAFF.

The chain is built from TRBV5-1 and TRBJ2-5; D might be TRBD1 (6 bases). The V gene's germline CDR1 is SGHRS and CDR2 YFSETQ. V dropped 1 base and J dropped 2 bases, with 15 bases sitting between them. The CDR3 consists of 16 residues. This chain's CDR3 is CASSLSGDTSQETQYF. The CDR3 region has the DNA TGCGCCAGCAGCTTGTCAGGGGATACCTCTCAAGAGACCCAGTACTTC.

The V gene is TRBV5-1, the J gene TRBJ1-1, with D unclear. Trimming removed 4 bases at V and 1 base at J, with 8 bases between. The germline V gene encodes CDR1 SGHRS and CDR2 YFSETQ. CDR3 length equals 13 residues. In nucleotides, the CDR3 is TGCGCCAGCAGCGTGGACTGGAACACTGAAGCTTTCTTT. Translation gives CASSVDWNTEAFF.

This chain uses TRBV5-5 with TRBJ1-1; unclear D gene. The germline V gene has CDR1 SGHKS and CDR2 YYEKEE (reference sequence). The CDR3 extends over 12 amino acids. Trimming cost V 6 bases and J 3 bases, with 9 bases left between them. This CDR3 reads CASTLLDTEAFF. As DNA, the CDR3 is TGTGCCAGCACCCTGTTGGACACTGAAGCTTTCTTT.

The chain combines TRBV10-3 with TRBJ2-1; TRBD1 agrees at 8 bases. Germline CDR1 ENHRY, CDR2 SYGVKD. The CDR3 sequence is 14 residues long. V lost 6 bases, J lost 10 bases, and 11 bases stayed unmatched. CDR3 amino acids: CAIRGDRGRGEQFF. CDR3 sequence (DNA): TGTGCCATCAGAGGTGACAGGGGCCGTGGAGAGCAGTTCTTC.

V usage is TRBV7-7 and J usage is TRBJ2-5; 8 bases are a match to TRBD1. The CDR3 runs to 15 residues. Trimming cost V 3 bases and J 1 base; bases outside gene matches: 4. Looked up from germline, CDR1 is SSHAT and CDR2 is FNYEAQ (reference sequence). The CDR3 loop reads CASSLGQGAQETQYF. Here the CDR3 DNA reads TGTGCCAGCAGCTTGGGGCAGGGGGCCCAAGAGACCCAGTACTTC.

This clone was seen only a few times. The rearrangement joins TRBV9 to TRBJ1-1, with 7 bases aligning to TRBD1. J gave up 0 bases and V 0 bases, and 5 bases lay outside the gene matches. Germline CDR1 is SGDLS and CDR2 is YYNGEE. The CDR3 consists of 16 residues. Here the CDR3 reads CASSVATGVMNTEAFF. In DNA, the CDR3 is TGTGCCAGCAGCGTAGCTACAGGGGTCATGAACACTGAAGCTTTCTTT.

This clone occurred a few times. The rearrangement links TRBV5-4 to TRBJ1-2; 10 nucleotides align to TRBD1. Germline CDR1 and CDR2: SGHNT and YYREEE (reference sequence). The V gene end was trimmed by 4 bases and the J gene end by 8 bases; junction bases not matched to a gene: 8. The CDR3 runs to 14 residues. The CDR3: CASSPIDRGPGYTF. The CDR3 DNA reads TGTGCCAGCAGCCCGATCGACAGGGGGCCCGGCTACACCTTC.

This chain connects TRBV28 to TRBJ1-4, with 9 nucleotides matching TRBD1. The CDR3 has 15 residues. CDR1 and CDR2 from the germline V gene are MDHEN and SYDVKM. V was clipped by 3 bases and J by 3 bases; unmatched bases: 2. The CDR3 is CASSFGDRANEKLFF. As DNA, the CDR3 is TGTGCCAGCAGTTTCGGGGACAGGGCTAATGAAAAACTGTTTTTT.